This T cell receptor (beta chain) was sequenced for a study of T cell responses to AZD1222 COVID-19 vaccine. The table came from immunoSEQ multiplex PCR; TCRdb's copy has only in-frame clones and leaves some out. The sample lists 60,000 to 80,000 clones, over 70% occurring once. The CDR3 totals 13 residues. Germline V gene data show CDR1 as KGHSH and CDR2 as LQKENI. A remark on this clone: One junction end does not reproduce the germline sequence, and a read error may be involved.

Sequenced material: peripheral blood, taken 28 days after the second AZD1222 dose. The chain carries TRBV18 and TRBJ2-1, with unresolved D. This TCR was sampled from an adult who received the AZD1222 COVID-19 vaccine. CDR3 DNA sequence: TGTGCCAGCTCACCCACCCTTGAGAATGGGCAGTTCTTC. This encodes CASSPTLENGQFF.